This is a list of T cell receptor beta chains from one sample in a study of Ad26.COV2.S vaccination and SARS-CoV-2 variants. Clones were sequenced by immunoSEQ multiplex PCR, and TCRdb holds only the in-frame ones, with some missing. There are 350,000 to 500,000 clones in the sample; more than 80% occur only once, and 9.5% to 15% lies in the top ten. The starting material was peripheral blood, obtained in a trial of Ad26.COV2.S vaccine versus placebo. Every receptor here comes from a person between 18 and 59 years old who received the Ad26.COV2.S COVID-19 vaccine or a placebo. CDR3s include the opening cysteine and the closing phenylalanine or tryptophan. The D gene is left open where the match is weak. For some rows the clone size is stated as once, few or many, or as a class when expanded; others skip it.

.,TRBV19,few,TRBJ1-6,CASRNDGLTNSPLHF,TGTGCCAGTAGGAATGATGGACTCACTAATTCACCCCTCCACTTT
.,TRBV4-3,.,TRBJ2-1,CASSQGRNRANEQFF,TGCGCCAGCAGCCAAGGTCGGAACAGGGCTAATGAGCAGTTCTTC
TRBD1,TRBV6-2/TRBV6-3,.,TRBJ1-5,CASSYTGVSQPQHF,TGTGCCAGCAGTTATACAGGGGTGAGTCAGCCCCAGCATTTT
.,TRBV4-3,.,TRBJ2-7,CASSQEDGSYEQYF,TGCGCCAGCAGCCAAGAAGACGGCTCCTACGAGCAGTACTTC
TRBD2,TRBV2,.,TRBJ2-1,CASSDRTSSDEQFF,TGTGCCAGCAGTGATCGGACTAGTTCGGATGAGCAGTTCTTC
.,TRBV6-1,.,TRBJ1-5,CASSEANGGGQPQHF,TGTGCCAGCAGTGAAGCAAACGGGGGTGGTCAGCCCCAGCATTTT
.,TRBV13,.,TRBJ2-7,CASSLNLFYEQYF,TGTGCCAGCAGCTTAAACCTCTTCTACGAGCAGTACTTC
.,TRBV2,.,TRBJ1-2,CASSEGREGYTF,TGTGCCAGCAGTGAAGGAAGGGAAGGCTACACCTTC
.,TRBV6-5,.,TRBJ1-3,CASSYSRRSGNTIYF,TGTGCCAGCAGTTACTCGAGGAGATCTGGAAACACCATATATTTT
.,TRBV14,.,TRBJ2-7,CASSQWDSTAYEQYF,TGTGCCAGCAGCCAATGGGACTCCACCGCCTACGAGCAGTACTTC
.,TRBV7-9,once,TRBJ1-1,CASSRGTEAFF,TGTGCCAGCAGCCGCGGGACTGAAGCTTTCTTT
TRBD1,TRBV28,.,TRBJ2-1,CASSPTGGLSYNEQFF,TGTGCCAGCAGTCCAACAGGGGGGTTGTCCTACAATGAGCAGTTCTTC
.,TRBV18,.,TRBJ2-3,CASSPPSTDTQYF,TGTGCCAGCTCACCGCCAAGCACAGATACGCAGTATTTT
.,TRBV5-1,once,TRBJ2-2,CASSLGLATGELFF,TGCGCCAGCAGCTTGGGATTGGCAACCGGGGAGCTGTTTTTT
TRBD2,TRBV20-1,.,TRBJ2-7,CSASSWASGFSEQYF,TGCAGTGCTAGTTCGTGGGCTAGCGGGTTCTCCGAGCAGTACTTC
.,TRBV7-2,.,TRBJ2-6,CASSLDSPSPNVLTF,TGTGCCAGCAGCCTGGACAGCCCCTCTCCCAACGTCCTGACTTTC
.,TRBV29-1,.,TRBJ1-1,CSVVHVNTEAFF,TGCAGCGTTGTACACGTGAACACTGAAGCTTTCTTT
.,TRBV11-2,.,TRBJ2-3,CASSPGLLPRTDTQYF,TGTGCCAGCAGCCCTGGGCTTTTACCCAGGACAGATACGCAGTATTTT
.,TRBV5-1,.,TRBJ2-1,CASSRGHRDGEQFF,TGCGCCAGCAGCCGGGGACACCGGGATGGGGAGCAGTTCTTC
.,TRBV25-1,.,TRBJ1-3,CASQSGTGNTIYF,TGTGCCAGCCAGAGCGGGACGGGAAACACCATATATTTT
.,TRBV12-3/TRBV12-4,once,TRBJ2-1,CASSIQYEQFF,TGTGCCAGCAGTATTCAATATGAGCAGTTCTTC
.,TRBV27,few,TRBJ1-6,CASSFWTDYNSPLHF,TGTGCCAGCAGTTTTTGGACAGATTATAATTCACCCCTCCACTTT
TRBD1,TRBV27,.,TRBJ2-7,CASSSLQGASIYEQYF,TGTGCCAGCAGTTCCTTACAGGGGGCTTCGATATACGAGCAGTACTTC
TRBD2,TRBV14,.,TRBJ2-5,CASRRSGSGSQETQYF,TGTGCCAGCAGGCGAAGCGGGAGCGGTTCCCAAGAGACCCAGTACTTC
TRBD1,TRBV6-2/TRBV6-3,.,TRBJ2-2,CASSYPGQGHGFGELFF,TGTGCCAGCAGTTACCCGGGACAGGGTCATGGCTTCGGGGAGCTGTTTTTT
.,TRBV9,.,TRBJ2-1,CASSVNPLGEKQFF,TGTGCCAGCAGCGTAAACCCTTTAGGGGAAAAGCAGTTCTTC
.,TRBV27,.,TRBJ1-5,CASSLTGRGYQPQHF,TGTGCCAGCAGTTTAACGGGCAGAGGGTATCAGCCCCAGCATTTT
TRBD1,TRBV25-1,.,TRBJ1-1,CASSGQGWGTEAFF,TGTGCCAGCAGTGGACAGGGTTGGGGCACTGAAGCTTTCTTT
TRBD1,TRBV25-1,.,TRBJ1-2,CASSPGQGFPYGYTF,TGTGCCAGCAGCCCCGGACAGGGATTTCCCTATGGCTACACCTTC
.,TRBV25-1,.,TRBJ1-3,CASSETGTSGNTIYF,TGTGCCAGCAGTGAAACAGGGACGTCTGGAAACACCATATATTTT
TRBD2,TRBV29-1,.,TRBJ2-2,CSVWTRTGELFF,TGCAGCGTCTGGACTAGAACCGGGGAGCTGTTTTTT
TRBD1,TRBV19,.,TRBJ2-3,CASSLKGQGTDTQYF,TGTGCCAGTAGCCTTAAGGGACAGGGCACAGATACGCAGTATTTT
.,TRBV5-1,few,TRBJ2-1,CASSLDGYEQFF,TGCGCCAGCAGCTTGGATGGTTATGAGCAGTTCTTC
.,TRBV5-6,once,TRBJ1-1,CASSLQGNTEAFF,TGTGCCAGCAGCTTACAGGGGAACACTGAAGCTTTCTTT
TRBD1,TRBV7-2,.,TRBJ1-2,CASSPITGVGGYTF,TGTGCCAGCAGCCCCATCACAGGGGTGGGCGGCTACACCTTC
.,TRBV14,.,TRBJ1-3,CASSPSRSGNTIYF,TGTGCCAGCAGCCCTTCTAGGTCTGGAAACACCATATATTTT
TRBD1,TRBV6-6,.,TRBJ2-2,CASSLQGVGELFF,TGTGCCAGCAGTTTGCAGGGGGTCGGGGAGCTGTTTTTT
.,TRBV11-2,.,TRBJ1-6,CASSLGYSPLHF,TGTGCCAGCAGCTTAGGGTATTCACCCCTCCACTTT
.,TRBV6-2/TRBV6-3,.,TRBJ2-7,CASSYSSSSYEQYF,TGTGCCAGCAGTTACTCGTCAAGCTCCTACGAGCAGTACTTC
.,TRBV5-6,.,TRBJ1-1,CASSPGYGGRTEAFF,TGTGCCAGCAGCCCTGGGTATGGAGGGCGGACTGAAGCTTTCTTT
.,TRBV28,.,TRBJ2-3,CASSFGHSTGDTQYF,TGTGCCAGCAGTTTCGGGCACTCAACTGGAGATACGCAGTATTTT